Below, 12 T cell receptor beta chains from the same sample are listed, as sequenced in a study of T-cell reconstitution after alpha-beta-depleted transplantation in children. As it was prepared, the TCRbeta library received unique molecular identifiers. TCRdb analysed the PCR reads with MiXCR anew, one entry per CDR3 protein. Of some 830,000 distinct CDR3 sequences in the sample, roughly 15% are singletons; the top ten hold about 4.6%. This sample comprised PBMCs, mostly from graft donor cells, obtained 360 days after TCRalphabeta/CD19-depleted stem cell transplant. The receptors were gathered from a male patient younger than 18 who had a stem cell transplant for acute lymphoblastic leukemia, so the T cells may come from the graft donor.

The chain recombines TRBV5-1 with TRBJ2-3; TRBD2 matches at 15 bases. The V and J ends lost 0 bases and 0 bases, in that order; junction bases with no gene match: 8. This CDR3 comprises 20 residues. Germline V lookup: CDR1 SGHRS, CDR2 YFSETQ. CDR3 in amino acids: CASSLEGLAGGLASTDTQYF. The CDR3 DNA sequence: TGCGCCAGCAGCTTGGAGGGACTAGCGGGAGGCCTCGCTAGCACAGATACGCAGTATTTT. Complete variable domain (other parts from reference TRBV5-1 and TRBJ2-3): KAGVTQTPRYLIKTRGQQVTLSCSPISGHRSVSWYQQTPGQGLQFLFEYFSETQRNKGNFPGRFSGRQFSNSRSEMNVSTLELGDSALYLCASSLEGLAGGLASTDTQYFGPGTRLTVL.

The chain joins TRBV27 to TRBJ1-2; tentative D call: TRBD1 (5 bases). Trimming took off 8 bases at V and 3 bases at J, with 22 bases between the two ends. CDR1 and CDR2 (germline): MNHEY, SMNVEV (reference sequence). The CDR3 loop spans 16 amino acids. CDR3: CASPLCTQTVYYGYTF. In nucleotides, the CDR3 is TGTGCCAGCCCCCTTTGCACCCAGACAGTTTACTATGGCTACACCTTC.

The CDR3 loop is CASSYRTSGRAFVNEQFF. Here the CDR3 DNA reads TGTGCCAGCAGTTACCGGACTAGCGGGAGGGCTTTCGTGAATGAGCAGTTCTTC. J is TRBJ2-1 and V is TRBV27; 15 nucleotides align to TRBD2. V gave up 4 bases and J gave up 7 bases; unmatched junction bases: 11. The CDR3 runs to 18 residues. Germline V gives CDR1 MNHEY, CDR2 SMNVEV (reference sequence).

V usage is TRBV29-1 and J usage is TRBJ1-2; 7 bases agree with TRBD1. V was clipped by 0 bases and J by 7 bases; unmatched bases: 8. The length of the CDR3 is 14 residues. In germline, CDR1 is SQVTM, CDR2 ANQGSEA. The CDR3 protein is CSVEDLRRGPGYTF. CDR3 sequence (DNA): TGCAGCGTTGAAGATCTGCGTAGGGGGCCTGGCTACACCTTC.

In its sample, this clonotype was seen a few times. The chain joins TRBV5-1 to TRBJ1-1, with 7 positions matching TRBD1. CDR3 length: 15 amino acids. The V gene's germline CDR1 is SGHRS and CDR2 YFSETQ. The junction had 10 bases not matched to a gene; V was cut back by 5 bases and J by 3 bases. As DNA, the CDR3 is TGCGCCAGCAGACCGAACGGGGGACAGCACACTGAAGCTTTCTTT. Protein sequence: CASRPNGGQHTEAFF.

The V gene is TRBV4-1, the J gene TRBJ2-7; 13 nucleotides align to TRBD2. CDR1 is MGHRA, CDR2 YSYEKL, per germline. The length of the CDR3 is 17 residues. Trimming at V came to 1 base and at J to 2 bases, leaving 5 bases not matched to a gene. In DNA, the CDR3 is TGCGCCAGCAGCCAAGGGACTAGCGGGAGACGAACCTACGAGCAGTACTTC. Protein sequence: CASSQGTSGRRTYEQYF.

In its sample, this clonotype was seen a few times. The chain combines TRBV29-1 with TRBJ2-1; either TRBD1 or TRBD2 may fit D (5 bases each). The V end lost 4 bases, the J end lost 2 bases, and 9 bases lay between the germline ends. CDR3 length: 13 residues. CDR1 and CDR2 (germline): SQVTM, ANQGSEA. This chain's CDR3 is CSVAGRAYNEQFF. Here the CDR3 DNA reads TGCAGCGTTGCGGGACGTGCCTACAATGAGCAGTTCTTC.

This clonotype was counted a few times. The chain recombines TRBV25-1 with TRBJ2-5; unclear D gene. The CDR3 runs to 14 residues. Germline V gene lookup returns CDR1 MGHDK and CDR2 SYGVNS. V was clipped by 4 bases and J by 1 base, with 10 bases between them. DNA for the CDR3: TGTGCCAGCAGTGTAGACGTCTTCCAAGAGACCCAGTACTTC. Translating gives CASSVDVFQETQYF.

This chain joins TRBV6-1 and TRBJ2-3; either TRBD1 or TRBD2 may fit D (5 bases each). Per the germline V gene, CDR1 is MNHNS and CDR2 is SASEGT. The CDR3 consists of 15 residues. V lost 1 base and J 2 bases, leaving 10 bases between the germline ends. The CDR3 bases are TGTGCCAGCAGTGAAGGTCCGGGGCCCACAGATACGCAGTATTTT. It translates to CASSEGPGPTDTQYF.

This clonotype occurred a few times. This CDR3 is CASSLVTGGTINYGYTF. CDR3 nucleotide sequence: TGCGCCAGCAGCTTGGTGACAGGGGGAACTATTAACTATGGCTACACCTTC. The chain recombines TRBV5-1 with TRBJ1-2; 9 bases fit TRBD1. The junction had 7 bases not matched to a gene; V was cut back by 0 bases and J by 1 base. The CDR3 consists of 17 residues. Germline CDR1 SGHRS, CDR2 YFSETQ.

V is TRBV27 and J is TRBJ2-1; 14 bases match TRBD2. The CDR3 contains 16 residues. J gave up 1 base and V 7 bases, and 3 bases lay outside the gene matches. Germline-derived CDR1 and CDR2 are MNHEY and SMNVEV (reference sequence). CDR3 sequence: CASKRLAGGSYNEQFF. CDR3 coding DNA: TGTGCCAGCAAGCGACTAGCGGGAGGGTCCTACAATGAGCAGTTCTTC.

The V call is TRBV12-3 or TRBV12-4, the J call TRBJ1-4; no reliable D call. Trimming shortened V by 3 bases and J by 3 bases, and 14 bases separated the two germline ends. The CDR3 contains 16 residues. CDR3 in amino acids: CASSLSQGGANEKLFF. CDR3 nucleotides: TGTGCCAGCAGTTTGAGCCAAGGAGGAGCTAATGAAAAACTGTTTTTT.